The present T cell receptor beta chain was sequenced within a study of T cell repertoires in cytomegalovirus infection. About the study: Epitope selection comprised recently identified HLA-C-restricted CMV epitopes and well-studied HLA-B-restricted CMV epitopes. From public TCR beta signatures came an indication of both CMV infection and matching HLA type.

TCRdb re-called the reads with MiXCR, one entry per CDR3 protein. The repertoire includes about 500,000 distinct CDR3 sequences, roughly 34% of them detected once, and 15% to 20% sits in the top ten. Whole-study results and caveats: HLA-C-restricted CMV clonotypes gave the most frequent clonotype in two of eight donors. Summed frequency of public TCR beta families distinguished CMV carriers with the relevant HLA.

This CDR3 contains 15 residues. The germline V and J ends were trimmed by 6 bases and 0 bases, with 12 bases remaining between them. Germline V gene data show CDR1 as SGHVS and CDR2 as FNYEAQ. In the case of this clonotype: The target antigen is unknown.

The chain employs TRBV7-6 and TRBJ1-5; D gene ambiguous. Sequenced material: cultured PBMCs, taken from culture after CMV antigen stimulation. The TCR was taken from a human donor in good health (CMV status not recorded). Some clones in this sample may be carry-over from other donors' samples. The CDR3 loop is CASRSQNNSNQPQHF. The CDR3 region has the DNA TGTGCCAGCAGGTCCCAGAACAATAGCAATCAGCCCCAGCATTTT.